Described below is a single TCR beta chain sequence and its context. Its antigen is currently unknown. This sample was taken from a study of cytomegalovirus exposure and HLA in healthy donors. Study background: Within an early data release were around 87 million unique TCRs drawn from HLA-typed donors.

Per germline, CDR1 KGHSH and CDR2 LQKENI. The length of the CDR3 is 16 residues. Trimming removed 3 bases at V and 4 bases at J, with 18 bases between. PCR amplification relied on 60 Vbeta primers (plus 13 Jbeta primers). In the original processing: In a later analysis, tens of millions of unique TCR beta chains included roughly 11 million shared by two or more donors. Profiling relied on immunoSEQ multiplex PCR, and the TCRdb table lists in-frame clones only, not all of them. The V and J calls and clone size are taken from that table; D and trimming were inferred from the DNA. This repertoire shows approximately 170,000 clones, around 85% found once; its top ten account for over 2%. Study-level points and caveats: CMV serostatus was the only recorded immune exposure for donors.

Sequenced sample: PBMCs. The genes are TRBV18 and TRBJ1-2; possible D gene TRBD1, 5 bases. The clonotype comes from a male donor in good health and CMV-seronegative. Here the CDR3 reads CASSPPFGRVPYGYTF. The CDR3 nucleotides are TGTGCCAGCTCACCCCCCTTCGGCAGGGTCCCCTATGGCTACACCTTC.